One T cell receptor (beta chain) is described in this entry. Its antigen is unknown. These data belong to a study of early T cells in non-severe SARS-CoV-2 infection. The wider study: From unsorted whole blood, bulk RNA was sequenced, and the chains remained unpaired. Findings of the study overall: Matching against VDJdb likely underestimated virus-specific expansions, favoring anti-spike CD8.

The germline CDR1 and CDR2 sequences are SEHNR and FQNEAQ (reference sequence). Trimming stripped 5 bases from V and 1 base from J, with 26 bases between. This CDR3 contains 19 residues. Each cDNA molecule carried a unique molecular identifier. TCRdb reprocessed the 5' RACE reads with MiXCR, giving one entry per CDR3 protein. The sample yields about 80,000 distinct CDR3 sequences, around 10% seen once. The chain is built from TRBV7-9 and TRBJ1-1; possibly TRBD1 for D (6 bases). The TCR originated in an adult who was a healthcare worker with PCR-confirmed SARS-CoV-2 infection or an uninfected control (not recorded which). The donor label of this sample is uncertain. Here the sequenced sample was whole blood, taken at baseline. CDR3 bases: TGTGCCAGCAGCCCCACCCCCCCCTGGGACAACTCGACGAACACTGAAGCTTTCTTT. This codes for CASSPTPPWDNSTNTEAFF. Full variable domain (missing parts from reference TRBV7-9 and TRBJ1-1): DTGVSQNPRHKITKRGQNVTFRCDPISEHNRLYWYRQTLGQGPEFLTYFQNEAQLEKSRLLSDRFSAERPKGSFSTLEIQRTEQGDSAMYLCASSPTPPWDNSTNTEAFFGQGTRLTVV.